Listed below are T cell receptor beta chains from one sample, sequenced in a study of cytomegalovirus exposure and HLA in healthy donors. Method: immunoSEQ multiplex PCR; TCRdb's copy keeps in-frame clones and lacks some. This sample's clone table lists roughly 79,000 clones. Material for sequencing was PBMCs. Receptors originate from a young man in good health and CMV-seronegative. Both conserved end residues are part of each CDR3. A D gene is named only where the DNA matches it firmly.

v_call,j_call,d_call,cdr3_nt,cdr3_aa
TRBV30,TRBJ2-7,TRBD2,TGTGCCTGGAGTCTCGGACTAGAGTACGAGCAGTACTTC,CAWSLGLEYEQYF
TRBV15,TRBJ2-1,.,TGTGCCACCAGCAGAGCCTCGGTTTTTTACAATGAGCAGTTCTTC,CATSRASVFYNEQFF
TRBV5-8,TRBJ1-4,TRBD1,TGTGCCAGCAGCTCCGGACAGGGAAATGAAAAACTGTTTTTT,CASSSGQGNEKLFF
TRBV5-6,TRBJ1-4,TRBD1,TGTGCCAGCAGCCGCGGGACAGCAACTAATGAAAAACTGTTTTTT,CASSRGTATNEKLFF
TRBV5-4,TRBJ1-1,.,TGTGCCAGCAGCTTGGGACGGGGGTACACTGAAGCTTTCTTT,CASSLGRGYTEAFF
TRBV10-3,TRBJ2-3,TRBD1,TGTGCCATCAGCAAGGGACGGGACAGGAGCACAGATACGCAGTATTTT,CAISKGRDRSTDTQYF
TRBV11-3,TRBJ2-7,.,TGTGCCAGCAGCGAGACGTCCTTCGGTGAGGGAGAGCAGTACTTC,CASSETSFGEGEQYF
TRBV6-5,TRBJ1-5,.,TGTGCCAGCAGTTTCGGGTCTGATCAGCCCCAGCATTTT,CASSFGSDQPQHF
TRBV6-1,TRBJ2-7,TRBD1,TGTGCCAGCAGTCAGACAGGGTTTCGGGCCTACGAGCAGTACTTC,CASSQTGFRAYEQYF
TRBV11-3,TRBJ2-2,.,TGTGCCAGCAGCTTAGGCTATGAACTCATACGGGAGCTGTTTTTT,CASSLGYELIRELFF
TRBV4-2,TRBJ2-1,TRBD2,TGTGCCAGCAGCCCCCTGCTAGCGGGAGAAAACAATGAGCAGTTCTTC,CASSPLLAGENNEQFF
TRBV5-4,TRBJ2-5,.,TGTGCCAGCAGCTTGTATTACCTCCAGGAGACCCAGTACTTC,CASSLYYLQETQYF
TRBV5-1,TRBJ2-1,.,TGCGCCAGCAGCCTACTGGTGGGGGCTAGGAATGAGCAGTTCTTC,CASSLLVGARNEQFF
TRBV6-9,TRBJ1-5,TRBD1,TGTGCCAGCAGGCGAGACCGGGACAGGGCGGATCAGCCCCAGCATTTT,CASRRDRDRADQPQHF
TRBV10-1,TRBJ2-5,.,TGCGCCAGCAGTGAGCTGACAGGCATGGGGTTAGAGACCCAGTACTTC,CASSELTGMGLETQYF
TRBV6-6,TRBJ1-5,TRBD1,TGTGCCAGCAGTGGCGGGACAGGGGGACAGCCCCAGCATTTT,CASSGGTGGQPQHF
TRBV4-3,TRBJ2-7,.,TGCGCCAGCAGCCAAAATTCACTCTCCTACGAGCAGTACTTC,CASSQNSLSYEQYF
TRBV4-3,TRBJ1-1,TRBD1,TGCGCCAGCAGCCAGTTGGGACAGGGGGATCCTGAAGCTTTCTTT,CASSQLGQGDPEAFF
TRBV7-3,TRBJ1-2,TRBD1,TGTGCCAGCAGCTTAACGGGACAGGGGGCGGGCTACACCTTC,CASSLTGQGAGYTF
TRBV7-9,TRBJ2-7,.,TGTGCCAGCAGCTTGGGGAGGGGGAAGAACGAGCAGTACTTC,CASSLGRGKNEQYF
TRBV29-1,TRBJ2-7,.,TGCAGCGTTGCGTCTTCCGGAGACGAGCAGTACTTC,CSVASSGDEQYF
TRBV7-9,TRBJ2-1,TRBD2,TGTGCCAGCAGCTTGGCGGGAGGGAGAGAGCAGTTCTTC,CASSLAGGREQFF
TRBV21-1,TRBJ2-3,.,TGTGCCAGCGATGGACAGACGCAGTATTTT,CASDGQTQYF
TRBV7-3,TRBJ1-3,.,TGTGCCAGCCCGGAGGACTCTGGAAACACCATATATTTT,CASPEDSGNTIYF
TRBV7-2,TRBJ1-5,TRBD1,TGTGCCAGCAGCTTAGGGGGACAGAATCAGCCCCAGCATTTT,CASSLGGQNQPQHF
TRBV6-6,TRBJ1-2,TRBD1,TGTGCCAGCACTTGGACAGGGGGTTACGATGGCTACACCTTC,CASTWTGGYDGYTF
TRBV11-3,TRBJ1-1,TRBD1,TGTGCCAGCAGTCGGACAGGGGGCACTGAAGCTTTCTTT,CASSRTGGTEAFF
TRBV6-5,TRBJ2-1,.,TGTGCCAGCAGTTACAGGGGACTCAATGAGCAGTTCTTC,CASSYRGLNEQFF
TRBV28,TRBJ1-4,.,TGTGCCAGCAGTTTACCCGGCATCCTAGCAGAAAAACTGTTTTTT,CASSLPGILAEKLFF
TRBV28,TRBJ1-3,.,TGTGCCAGCAGTACCACAGGGTCGGCAGGAAACACCATATATTTT,CASSTTGSAGNTIYF
TRBV19,TRBJ2-5,.,TGTGCCAGTAGTATTAGGGTAGGGGGTGAGGAGACCCAGTACTTC,CASSIRVGGEETQYF
TRBV30,TRBJ2-7,.,TGTGCCTGGAGTCCCACAGGGGTGCAACTAGGAGGGGCCTACGAGCAGTACTTC,CAWSPTGVQLGGAYEQYF
TRBV27,TRBJ2-5,.,TGTGCCAGCAGACTTAGCCACGGTGGGTGGGAGACCCAGTACTTC,CASRLSHGGWETQYF
TRBV7-6,TRBJ1-4,.,TGTGCCAGCAGCCTCAGGACGGACCGGGGGGAAAAACTGTTTTTT,CASSLRTDRGEKLFF
TRBV29-1,TRBJ2-5,TRBD1,TGCAGCGCGATTCGAACGAGGACAGGGGGCGGGGAGACCCAGTACTTC,CSAIRTRTGGGETQYF
TRBV6-1,TRBJ2-1,TRBD1,TGTGCCAGCGACAGGGCTGGTGAGCAGTTCTTC,CASDRAGEQFF
TRBV27,TRBJ2-3,TRBD2,TGTGCCAGCAGTTCTTTAGCGGGGGGAACTAGCACAGATACGCAGTATTTT,CASSSLAGGTSTDTQYF
TRBV9,TRBJ1-1,.,TGTGCCAGCAGCCGTACCAGGGGCTTGAACACTGAAGCTTTCTTT,CASSRTRGLNTEAFF
TRBV6-1,TRBJ2-7,.,TGTGCCATCGAGGCCCCTCTAAGATCCTACGAGCAGTACTTC,CAIEAPLRSYEQYF
TRBV5-1,TRBJ2-3,.,TGCGCCAGCAGCTTGCGCGGGTACGGGGGCACAGATACGCAGTATTTT,CASSLRGYGGTDTQYF
TRBV7-9,TRBJ1-1,TRBD1,TGTGCCAGCAGCTACAGGGGAAGCACTGAAGCTTTCTTT,CASSYRGSTEAFF
TRBV10-1,TRBJ2-7,.,TGCGCCAGCAGCCCGGCAGGGGAAAACTACGAGCAGTACTTC,CASSPAGENYEQYF
TRBV6-5,TRBJ1-5,.,TGTGCCAGCAGTTACTCAGGAGGGCAGGATCAGCCCCAGCATTTT,CASSYSGGQDQPQHF
TRBV5-1,TRBJ2-2,.,TGCGCCAGCAGCTTTTCAGCGCGGGCCGGGGAGCTGTTTTTT,CASSFSARAGELFF
TRBV18,TRBJ2-1,.,TGTGCCAGCTCACCTAGCGGATCCAATGAGCAGTTCTTC,CASSPSGSNEQFF
TRBV2,TRBJ2-3,.,TGTGCCAGCAGTTTACAGGGAAGAACGCAGTATTTT,CASSLQGRTQYF
TRBV18,TRBJ2-6,TRBD2,TGTGCCAGCTCACCTAACTACGGGGGGAGCTCTGGGGCCAACGTCCTGACTTTC,CASSPNYGGSSGANVLTF
TRBV11-2,TRBJ2-3,.,TGTGCCAGCAGCTTAGATCTGACAGATACGCAGTATTTT,CASSLDLTDTQYF
TRBV6-6,TRBJ2-7,TRBD1,TGTGCCAGCAGTGGGACAGAATTATACGAGCAGTACTTC,CASSGTELYEQYF
TRBV27,TRBJ1-2,TRBD1,TGTGCCAGCAGTTTAGGACAGGGGGCGCTTGGCTACACCTTC,CASSLGQGALGYTF
TRBV4-1,TRBJ2-7,.,TGCGCCAGCAGCCAAGAAGGCACTAGTAGGCATAACGAGCAGTACTTC,CASSQEGTSRHNEQYF
TRBV11-3,TRBJ2-2,TRBD1,TGTGCCAGCAGCTCAGACAGGGGGAACACCGGGGAGCTGTTTTTT,CASSSDRGNTGELFF
TRBV27,TRBJ2-7,.,TGTGCCAGCAGTTTGAATCCCCCGAGCGAGCAGTACTTC,CASSLNPPSEQYF